Ten or more counts support the clone carrying this T cell receptor (beta chain). Its antigen is undetermined. This entry is derived from a study of identical twins. Germline CDR1 SNHLY, CDR2 FYNNEI. V lost 3 bases and J lost 1; bases outside the gene matches: 17. The CDR3 covers 19 residues. TCRdb independently ran MiXCR on the 5' RACE reads; one entry per CDR3 protein. The sample consists of hundreds of thousands of distinct CDR3 sequences, 7% of them appearing once. Study-level results: Cross-sectional statistical analysis was relied on for the conclusions, without the same donors being followed. Researchers caution that invariant MAIT and iNKT cells could partly confound zero-insertion analyses.

These data are also associated with another study on yellow fever vaccine responses in identical twins.

V usage is TRBV2 and J usage is TRBJ2-5, with TRBD2 identical over 7 bases. The receptor was isolated from a woman younger than 35 in good health. Input material: memory (CD45RO+) T cells sorted from blood. This CDR3 is CASSDRVQRGRESQETQYF. CDR3 bases: TGTGCCAGCAGTGACCGGGTACAGCGTGGGCGGGAGTCCCAAGAGACCCAGTACTTC.